This T cell receptor (beta chain) was sequenced for a study of blood T cell repertoires in COVID-19. This CDR3 is built from 17 residues. V was pared by 7 bases and J by 2 bases, with 9 bases of the junction left unmatched. Germline CDR1 and CDR2: MNHEY and SMNVEV (reference sequence). In the original analysis: Amplified reference gene primers provided the basis for estimating nucleated cell counts. Generated by immunoSEQ multiplex PCR, the TCRdb table keeps only in-frame clones and is missing some. V and J calls plus clone size are reproduced from that table; the DNA served to infer D and trimming. Of around 140,000 clones in the sample, roughly four fifths were seen once.

This chain joins TRBV27 and TRBJ2-7, with TRBD2 matching over 15 bases. The material sequenced was peripheral blood. The receptor's source is a woman aged 80 or over with active or convalescent COVID-19. CDR3 amino acids: CASKGLAGGPTAYEQYF. CDR3 in DNA: TGTGCCAGCAAGGGACTAGCGGGGGGCCCGACGGCCTACGAGCAGTACTTC.